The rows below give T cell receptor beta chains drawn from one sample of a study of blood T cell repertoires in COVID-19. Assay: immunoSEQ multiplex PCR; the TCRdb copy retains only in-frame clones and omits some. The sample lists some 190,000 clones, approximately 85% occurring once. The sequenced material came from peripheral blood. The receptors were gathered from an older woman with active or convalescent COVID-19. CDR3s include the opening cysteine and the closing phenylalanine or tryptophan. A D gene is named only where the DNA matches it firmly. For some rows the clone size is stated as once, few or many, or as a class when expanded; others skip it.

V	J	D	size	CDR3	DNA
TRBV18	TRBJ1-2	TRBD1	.	CASSPKDRAGYGYTF	TGTGCCAGCTCACCGAAGGACAGGGCGGGCTATGGCTACACCTTC
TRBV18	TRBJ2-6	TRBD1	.	CASSRNRGHPSGANVLTF	TGTGCCAGCTCACGCAACAGGGGGCACCCTTCTGGGGCCAACGTCCTGACTTTC
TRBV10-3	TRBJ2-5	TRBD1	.	CAISGGQGQETQYF	TGTGCCATCAGTGGGGGACAGGGACAGGAGACCCAGTACTTC
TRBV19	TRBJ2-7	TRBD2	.	CASSIDAGGSSYEQYF	TGTGCCAGTAGTATAGATGCGGGAGGGAGCTCCTACGAGCAGTACTTC
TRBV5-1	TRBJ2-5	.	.	CASSSWGGMETQYF	TGCGCCAGCAGTTCCTGGGGCGGGATGGAGACCCAGTACTTC
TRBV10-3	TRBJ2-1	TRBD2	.	CAISGLAGEVSYNEQFF	TGTGCCATCTCCGGCCTAGCGGGAGAGGTCTCCTACAATGAGCAGTTCTTC
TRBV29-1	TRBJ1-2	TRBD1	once	CSVEVGGTGNYGYTF	TGCAGCGTTGAGGTGGGGGGGACAGGGAATTATGGCTACACCTTC
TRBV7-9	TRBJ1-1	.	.	CASSSQNQMNTEAFF	TGTGCCAGCAGCTCCCAGAACCAAATGAACACTGAAGCTTTCTTT
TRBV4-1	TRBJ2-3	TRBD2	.	CASSQDRLAGAQDTQYF	TGCGCCAGCAGCCAAGACAGACTAGCGGGGGCCCAGGATACGCAGTATTTT
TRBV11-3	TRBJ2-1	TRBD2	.	CASSFTSGRASEQFF	TGTGCCAGCAGCTTTACTAGCGGGAGGGCCTCTGAGCAGTTCTTC
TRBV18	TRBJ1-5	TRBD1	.	CASHGTGSQPQHF	TGTGCCAGCCACGGGACAGGTTCTCAGCCCCAGCATTTT
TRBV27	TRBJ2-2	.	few	CASKEQGNTGELFF	TGTGCCAGCAAAGAGCAGGGGAACACCGGGGAGCTGTTTTTT
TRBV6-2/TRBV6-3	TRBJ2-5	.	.	CASSTTPLVTETQYF	TGTGCCAGCAGCACAACACCCCTGGTGACTGAGACCCAGTACTTC
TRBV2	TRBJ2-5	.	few	CASRGVGETQYF	TGTGCCAGCAGAGGGGTTGGGGAGACCCAGTACTTC
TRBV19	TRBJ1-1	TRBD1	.	CASSSPGQGLRNTEAFF	TGTGCCAGTAGTAGCCCTGGACAGGGGCTACGGAACACTGAAGCTTTCTTT
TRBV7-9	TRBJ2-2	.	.	CASSLGQKGRTGELFF	TGTGCCAGCAGCTTAGGACAGAAGGGGCGAACCGGGGAGCTGTTTTTT
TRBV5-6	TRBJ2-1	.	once	CASSSQRAGTPYNEQFF	TGTGCCAGCAGCTCCCAAAGGGCGGGAACCCCCTACAATGAGCAGTTCTTC
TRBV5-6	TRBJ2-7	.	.	CASSVEGRGPYEQYF	TGTGCCAGCAGCGTGGAGGGCAGGGGACCATACGAGCAGTACTTC
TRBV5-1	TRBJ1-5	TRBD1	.	CASSPGTGDQPQHF	TGCGCCAGCAGCCCCGGGACAGGGGATCAGCCCCAGCATTTT
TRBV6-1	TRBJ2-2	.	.	CASSERGGKGDTGELFF	TGTGCCAGCAGTGAGCGCGGCGGGAAGGGTGACACCGGGGAGCTGTTTTTT
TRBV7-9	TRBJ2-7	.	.	CASSLQGYGQYF	TGTGCCAGCAGCTTACAGGGGTATGGGCAGTACTTC
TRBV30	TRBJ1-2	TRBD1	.	CAWREGQGPYGYTF	TGTGCCTGGAGGGAAGGACAGGGTCCCTATGGCTACACCTTC
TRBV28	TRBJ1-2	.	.	CASTPPEGNYGYTF	TGTGCCAGCACCCCTCCAGAGGGTAACTATGGCTACACCTTC
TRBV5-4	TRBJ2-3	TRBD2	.	CASSLELAGATQYF	TGTGCCAGCAGCTTGGAACTAGCGGGAGCCACGCAGTATTTT
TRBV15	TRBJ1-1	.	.	CATSRTGRGGEAFF	TGTGCCACCAGCAGAACAGGGAGAGGCGGTGAAGCTTTCTTT
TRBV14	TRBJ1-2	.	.	CASSPSGTSNYGYTF	TGTGCCAGCAGCCCCTCCGGGACATCTAACTATGGCTACACCTTC